Listed here are 23 T cell receptor beta chains from one sample, sequenced in a study of CD8+CD57+ T cells in acquired aplastic anemia. Those patients picked for sequencing had displayed CD8+CD57+ cell expansion on flow cytometry. The use of genomic DNA as template underpinned the TCR beta VDJ and CDR3 profiling. TCRdb recomputed calls from the reads with MiXCR, one row per CDR3 protein. The sample carries 180,000 or so distinct CDR3 sequences, approximately 52% recorded once. Sequenced input: sorted CD4+, CD8+, or CD8+CD57+ T cells (not recorded which) from PBMCs. The receptor source for this set is a human donor with aplastic anemia.

A note on this clonotype: The junction shows a germline mismatch at one end, possibly a read error. The V call is TRBV6-2 or TRBV6-3, the J call TRBJ1-2; D may be TRBD1 (5 bases). The length of the CDR3 is 11 residues. Germline-derived CDR1 and CDR2 are MNHEY and SVGEGT. The chain's CDR3 is CASSYSLQVFF. The CDR3 DNA is TGTGCCAGCAGTTACTCTTTACAGGTCTTCTTC.

In this sample, this clonotype turned up many times. The J gene is TRBJ2-3, the V gene TRBV12-3 or TRBV12-4, with TRBD1 matching 8 bases. V dropped 7 bases and J dropped 13; count of bases not matched to a gene: 7. The length of the CDR3 is 11 residues. CDR3 loop: CASKRTGSKYF. CDR3 nucleotide sequence: TGTGCCAGCAAACGGACAGGGTCAAAGTATTTT.

V usage is TRBV7-2 and J usage is TRBJ2-7, with D uncertain. CDR1 SGHTA and CDR2 FQGNSA come from the germline V gene. The V end was cut by 1 base, the J end by 3 bases, with 10 bases between. The CDR3 extends over 14 amino acids. The chain's CDR3 is CASSLDSSGYEQYF. CDR3 nucleotide sequence: TGTGCCAGCAGCTTAGACAGTTCAGGCTACGAGCAGTACTTC.

The chain recombines TRBV20-1 with TRBJ1-2; tentative D call: TRBD1 (5 bases). The germline V and J ends were trimmed by 5 bases and 4 bases, with 17 bases remaining between them. The CDR3 loop spans 14 amino acids. CDR1 DFQATT and CDR2 SNEGSKA come from the germline V gene (reference sequence). This CDR3 reads CSAPPLGLGYGYTF. The CDR3 DNA sequence: TGCAGTGCTCCCCCCTTGGGGCTAGGCTATGGCTACACCTTC.

This clonotype was picked up many times. This chain uses TRBV12-3 or TRBV12-4 with TRBJ2-7; 11 bases are shared with TRBD2. The J segment lost 4 bases and the V segment lost 7 bases, leaving 9 bases of the junction unmatched. CDR3 length: 15 amino acids. This CDR3 reads CASTMTSGITYEQYF. The DNA of the CDR3 is TGTGCCAGCACCATGACTAGCGGGATCACGTACGAGCAGTACTTC.

The V and J genes are TRBV2 and TRBJ1-5, with D unresolved. From germline, CDR1 is SNHLY and CDR2 FYNNEI. Trimming shortened V by 1 base and J by 7 bases, and 5 bases separated the two germline ends. This CDR3 is 12 amino acids long. The CDR3 sequence: CASSEEGQPQHF. The CDR3 region has the DNA TGTGCCAGCAGTGAAGAAGGGCAGCCCCAGCATTTT.

The genes are TRBV19 and TRBJ1-2; TRBD1 matches 7 bases. V was clipped by 5 bases and J by 12 bases; unmatched bases: 12. CDR3 length: 13 amino acids. Per germline, CDR1 LNHDA and CDR2 SQIVND (reference sequence). The CDR3 sequence is CASSPRQGSGNTF. CDR3 in DNA: TGTGCCAGTAGTCCTCGACAGGGATCTGGAAACACCTTC. The full variable domain, with the rest looked up from reference TRBV19 and TRBJ1-2, is DGGITQSPKYLFRKEGQNVTLSCEQNLNHDAMYWYRQDPGQGLRLIYYSQIVNDFQKGDIAEGYSVSREKKESFPLTVTSAQKNPTAFYLCASSPRQGSGNTFGSGTRLTVV.

Points on this clonotype: One end of the junction is discordant with germline, which a read error may explain. The chain has TRBV28 and TRBJ2-6, with D possibly TRBD1 on 5 matching bases. The CDR3 runs 16 residues. From germline, CDR1 is MDHEN and CDR2 SYDVKM. CDR3 amino acids: CASGLADNSGANVLTF. The CDR3 DNA reads TGTGCCAGCGGTTTGGCGGACAACTCTGGGGCCAACGTCCTGACTTTC.

V usage is TRBV11-2 and J usage is TRBJ2-1, with 7 bases lining up with TRBD1. The CDR3 consists of 16 residues. The V gene's germline CDR1 is SGHAT and CDR2 FQNNGV. Trimming cost V 6 bases and J 6 bases; bases outside gene matches: 14. The CDR3 nucleotides read TGTGCCAGCAGTCGCCTAAGGGGGCCCCTCTCCAATGAGCAGTTCTTC. Its translation is CASSRLRGPLSNEQFF.

The chain employs TRBV2 and TRBJ1-1, with D uncertain. Trimming shortened V by 2 bases and J by 5 bases, and 9 bases separated the two germline ends. Germline CDR1 is SNHLY and CDR2 is FYNNEI. This CDR3 is built from 13 residues. CDR3 loop: CASSETLGTEAFF. As DNA, the CDR3 is TGTGCCAGCAGTGAAACCCTAGGGACTGAAGCTTTCTTT. Drawing the rest from reference TRBV2 and TRBJ1-1, the complete variable domain is EPEVTQTPSHQVTQMGQEVILRCVPISNHLYFYWYRQILGQKVEFLVSFYNNEISEKSEIFDDQFSVERPDGSNFTLKIRSTKLEDSAMYFCASSETLGTEAFFGQGTRLTVV.

V and J are TRBV5-1 and TRBJ2-3; D possibly corresponds to TRBD2 (7 bases). The CDR3 runs to 16 residues. Germline CDR1 reads SGHRS; CDR2 reads YFSETQ. V shed 0 bases and J shed 2 bases, with 13 bases lying between them. CDR3 loop: CASSLVPGGTTDTQYF. CDR3 coding DNA: TGCGCCAGCAGCTTGGTTCCGGGGGGCACCACAGATACGCAGTATTTT.

V usage is TRBV2 and J usage is TRBJ1-4; D remains ambiguous. The CDR3 contains 15 residues. The ends were cut back, 0 bases at V and 7 bases at J, with 12 bases in the middle. Germline V gives CDR1 SNHLY, CDR2 FYNNEI. The CDR3 is CASSEATTRGEKLFF. CDR3 DNA sequence: TGTGCCAGCAGTGAAGCGACGACCCGCGGTGAAAAACTGTTTTTT.

This clonotype appeared many times. V gene TRBV12-3 or TRBV12-4 combines with J gene TRBJ2-7, with 12 bases identical to TRBD1. V shed 8 bases and J 6 bases; nucleotides not matched to a gene: 11. The CDR3 contains 15 residues. DNA of the CDR3: TGTGCCAGCCATTTCTCGGGACAGGGGGCGGGCGAGCAGTACTTC. As protein: CASHFSGQGAGEQYF.

This clonotype has at least ten counts. The rearrangement uses TRBV12-3 or TRBV12-4 and TRBJ2-5, with D maybe TRBD2 (6 bases). Trimming stripped 3 bases from V and 4 bases from J, with 18 bases between. This CDR3 is 16 amino acids long. CDR3: CASSFGEAGYLETQYF. The CDR3 DNA reads as TGTGCCAGCAGTTTCGGGGAGGCGGGGTACCTAGAGACCCAGTACTTC.

In this sample, this clonotype turned up a few times. This chain links TRBV3-1 with TRBJ1-1; D possibly corresponds to TRBD1 (5 bases). Between the trimmed V and J ends, which lost 4 bases and 1 base, there was a span of 13 bases. The CDR3 sequence is 15 residues long. The germline CDR1 and CDR2 sequences are LGHDT and YNNKEL (reference sequence). The CDR3 nucleotides read TGTGCCAGCAGCCTGGGAGAGACAGCGAACACTGAAGCTTTCTTT. Its translation is CASSLGETANTEAFF.

This clonotype was observed at least ten times. The rearrangement uses TRBV5-4 and TRBJ1-2; TRBD1 is a possible D gene (5 bases). The CDR3 consists of 15 residues. Germline V gene sequence: CDR1 SGHNT, CDR2 YYREEE (reference sequence). V was pared by 0 bases and J by 3 bases, with 12 bases between. The CDR3, as DNA: TGTGCCAGCAGCTTGGGGAGGGGTGGGGACTATGGCTACACCTTC. This translates into CASSLGRGGDYGYTF.

V gene TRBV9 combines with J gene TRBJ2-3; D may be TRBD2 (5 bases). Looked up from germline, CDR1 is SGDLS and CDR2 is YYNGEE. The CDR3 runs 16 residues. Trimming left V 0 bases short and J 2 bases short, with 13 bases between. In DNA form, the CDR3 reads TGTGCCAGCAGCGTAGCCGTGGGAGAGCCCACAGATACGCAGTATTTT. Protein sequence: CASSVAVGEPTDTQYF.

The sample holds many counts of this clonotype. This chain joins TRBV14 and TRBJ1-2, with 7 bases identical to TRBD1. V was pared by 4 bases and J by 7 bases, with 15 bases of the junction left unmatched. This CDR3 is 16 amino acids long. The germline CDR1 and CDR2 sequences are SGHDN and FVKESK. CDR3 bases: TGTGCCAGCAGCCCAACCGGGACAGTAATGCGAGTTGGCTACACCTTC. Amino acid sequence: CASSPTGTVMRVGYTF. The full variable domain, rest sourced from reference TRBV14 and TRBJ1-2, is EAGVTQFPSHSVIEKGQTVTLRCDPISGHDNLYWYRRVMGKEIKFLLHFVKESKQDESGMPNNRFLAERTGGTYSTLKVQPAELEDSGVYFCASSPTGTVMRVGYTFGSGTRLTVV.

This clonotype came up once. The chain is built from TRBV7-8 and TRBJ2-5; no clear D gene. This CDR3 has 14 residues. Germline CDR1 SGHVS, CDR2 FQNEAQ. Trimming took off 0 bases at V and 5 bases at J, with 10 bases between the two ends. CDR3 sequence (DNA): TGTGCCAGCAGCTTAGCTGGTGTGAAGGAGACCCAGTACTTC. It translates to CASSLAGVKETQYF.

V is TRBV5-1 and J is TRBJ1-1; tentative D call: TRBD1 (5 bases). CDR3 length: 16 amino acids. V was pared by 4 bases and J by 5 bases, with 21 bases between. The germline V gene has CDR1 SGHRS and CDR2 YFSETQ. The CDR3 DNA is TGCGCCAGCAGCGAACAGGAGGTGAAGGTGATGACTGAAGCTTTCTTT. It encodes CASSEQEVKVMTEAFF.

This clonotype was counted once. The chain employs TRBV25-1 and TRBJ2-3; D tentatively fits TRBD1 or TRBD2 (5 bases each). Trimming removed 6 bases from V and 4 bases from J, with 14 bases in between. Germline V gene sequence: CDR1 MGHDK, CDR2 SYGVNS. The CDR3 has 14 residues. The CDR3 here is CASSDLGTSDTQYF. The CDR3 DNA sequence: TGTGCCAGCAGCGACCTAGGGACCTCAGATACGCAGTATTTT. The whole variable domain, filled in from reference TRBV25-1 and TRBJ2-3, reads EADIYQTPRYLVIGTGKKITLECSQTMGHDKMYWYQQDPGMELHLIHYSYGVNSTEKGDLSSESTVSRIRTEHFPLTLESARPSHTSQYLCASSDLGTSDTQYFGPGTRLTVL.

The sample holds many counts of this clonotype. The rearrangement uses TRBV6-1 and TRBJ1-4; D unresolved. V dropped 4 bases and J dropped 6 bases, with 9 bases sitting between them. This CDR3 region has 13 residues. CDR1 is MNHNS and CDR2 is SASEGT in the germline V gene. The CDR3: CASSATLDEKLFF. The DNA of the CDR3 is TGTGCCAGCAGTGCAACGCTAGATGAAAAACTGTTTTTT.

Worth noting for this clonotype: The CDR3 carries no conserved terminal phenylalanine or tryptophan, so it likely arises from a read error. V gene TRBV5-4 combines with J gene TRBJ2-5; D call uncertain. CDR1 is SGHNT, CDR2 YYREEE, per germline (reference sequence). The CDR3 runs to 13 residues. Trimming removed 7 bases from V and 3 bases from J, with 13 bases in between. The CDR3 DNA reads TGTGCCAGCGGCCTTTCACCCGAAGAGACCCAGTACCTC. As protein: CASGLSPEETQYL.